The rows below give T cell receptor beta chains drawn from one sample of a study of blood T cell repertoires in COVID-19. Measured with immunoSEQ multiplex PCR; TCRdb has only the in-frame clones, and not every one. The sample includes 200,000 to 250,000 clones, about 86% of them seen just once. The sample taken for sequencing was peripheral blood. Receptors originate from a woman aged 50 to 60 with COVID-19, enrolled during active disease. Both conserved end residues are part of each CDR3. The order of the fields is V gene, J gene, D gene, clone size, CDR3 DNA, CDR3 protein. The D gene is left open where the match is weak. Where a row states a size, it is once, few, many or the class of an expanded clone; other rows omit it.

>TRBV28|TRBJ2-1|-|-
TGTGCCAGCATCCCTATCCTCGACATAGGCAATGAGCAGTTCTTC
CASIPILDIGNEQFF
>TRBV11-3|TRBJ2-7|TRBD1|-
TGTGCCAGCAGCTTGCCGGGACAGGGCTCCTACGAGCAGTACTTC
CASSLPGQGSYEQYF
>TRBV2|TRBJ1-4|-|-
TGTGCCAGCAGGGGAGGGGGTTCTCGGGAACTGTTTTTT
CASRGGGSRELFF
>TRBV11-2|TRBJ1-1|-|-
TGTGCCAGCAGCTTTCCCCCCCTAGGTAGAGGGCCCATGAACACTGAAGCTTTCTTT
CASSFPPLGRGPMNTEAFF
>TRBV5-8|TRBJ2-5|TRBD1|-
TGTGCCAGCAGCTTAGGACAGGGTAAAGAGACCCAGTACTTC
CASSLGQGKETQYF
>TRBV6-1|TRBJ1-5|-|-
TGTGCCAGCAGTGAGGTGTGGCAGATCAATCAGCCCCAGCATTTT
CASSEVWQINQPQHF
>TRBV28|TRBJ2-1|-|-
TGTGCCAGCAGCCGAGGTCCCCGCTACAATGAGCAGTTCTTC
CASSRGPRYNEQFF
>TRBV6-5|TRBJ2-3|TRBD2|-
TGTGCCAGCAGTTTACTAGCGACTAGCACAGATACGCAGTATTTT
CASSLLATSTDTQYF
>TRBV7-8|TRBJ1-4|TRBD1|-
TGTGCCAGCAGCTTCGACAGGGTGGCGCGAAAACTGTTTTTT
CASSFDRVARKLFF
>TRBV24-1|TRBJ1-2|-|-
TGTGCCACCAGTGATGTCAGTTACTATGGCTACACCTTC
CATSDVSYYGYTF
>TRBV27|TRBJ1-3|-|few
TGTGCCAGCAGTTTGAGCTCTGGAAACACCATATATTTT
CASSLSSGNTIYF
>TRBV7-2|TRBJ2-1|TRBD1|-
TGTGCCAGCAGTCTAAAGACAGGGGAACGGGTAAATGAGCAGTTCTTC
CASSLKTGERVNEQFF
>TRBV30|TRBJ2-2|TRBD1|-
TGTGCCTGGCGTGCTGAGGGACAGAAGAACACCGGGGAGCTGTTTTTT
CAWRAEGQKNTGELFF
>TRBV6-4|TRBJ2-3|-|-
TGTGCCAGCAGTCCCCTAGGGGCCCAGCGATCCAGGGGCACGCAGTATTTT
CASSPLGAQRSRGTQYF
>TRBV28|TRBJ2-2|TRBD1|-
TGTGCCAGCAGTAGGACAGGGCGGAGGACCGGGGAGCTGTTTTTT
CASSRTGRRTGELFF